The clone carrying this T cell receptor beta chain was seen just once. The antigen is unknown. These data originate in a study of beta chain features in type 1 diabetes. General study results and limits: Type 1 diabetes patients had TCRB CDR3s that were shorter (moderately but significantly so) in all four CD4+ subsets.

CDR3 length: 16 amino acids. Trimming at V came to 4 bases and at J to 7 bases, leaving 14 bases not matched to a gene. Germline loops: CDR1 SGHRS, CDR2 YFSETQ. Every isolated RNA sample was fully reverse transcribed, so sequencing captured expressed TCRB transcripts. Libraries were prepared by immunoSEQ multiplex PCR; TCRdb keeps only in-frame clonotypes and omits some of them. The data contain roughly 230,000 clones, roughly 9.6% of them singletons. V gene TRBV5-1 combines with J gene TRBJ2-7; 10 bases align to TRBD1. This receptor was identified in a woman between 18 and 30 years old in good health. Input material: naive CD4+ T cells from blood. The CDR3 bases are TGCGCCAGCAGCCCGCTCCCCGGACAGGGGGGGGAAGAGCAGTACTTC. It encodes CASSPLPGQGGEEQYF.